A single sample gave rise to the 21 T cell receptor beta chains below, sequenced in a study of T-cell reconstitution after alpha-beta-depleted transplantation in children. Library preparation (for TCRbeta) was performed with unique molecular identifiers. MiXCR, run by TCRdb on the PCR reads, gives a single entry per CDR3 protein. The sample comprises about 900,000 distinct CDR3 sequences, roughly 29% of which are singletons, and roughly 28% rests with the top ten. The material was PBMCs, mostly from graft donor cells, obtained 360 days after TCRalphabeta/CD19-depleted stem cell transplant. These receptors all come from a boy younger than two who had a stem cell transplant for SCID, so the T cells may come from the graft donor.

The chain employs TRBV30 and TRBJ2-7, with D hard to call. Trimming cost V 2 bases and J 3 bases, with 8 bases left between them. The germline gives CDR1 GTSNPN, CDR2 SVGIG (reference sequence). The CDR3 spans 12 residues. The CDR3 sequence is CAWSFGLYEQYF. The CDR3 bases are TGTGCCTGGAGTTTTGGCCTCTACGAGCAGTACTTC.

This clonotype showed up just a few times. The V call is TRBV18, the J call TRBJ2-3; tentatively, D is TRBD1 (6 bases). The V end was cut by 0 bases, the J end by 2 bases, with 12 bases between. This CDR3 is 16 amino acids long. CDR1 is KGHSH, CDR2 LQKENI, per germline. CDR3 nucleotide sequence: TGTGCCAGCTCACCACCAGGCAGGGGAACCACAGATACGCAGTATTTT. This gives the protein CASSPPGRGTTDTQYF.

The table lists this clonotype with a few counts. The V and J genes are TRBV20-1 and TRBJ1-5; D is perhaps TRBD1 (5 bases). The V gene lost 6 bases and the J gene lost 1 base, with 13 bases spanning the gap. This CDR3 is 14 amino acids long. The germline gives CDR1 DFQATT, CDR2 SNEGSKA (reference sequence). The CDR3 spells CSAGGGRSNQPQHF. The CDR3 coding sequence is TGCAGTGCCGGGGGGGGAAGGAGCAATCAGCCCCAGCATTTT.

The chain uses TRBV4-1 and TRBJ2-1, with 7 positions matching TRBD1. From germline, CDR1 is MGHRA and CDR2 YSYEKL. V shed 1 base, J shed 6 bases, and the junction held 9 bases outside the gene matches. The CDR3 has 16 amino acids. CDR3: CASSQGVDRDGNEQFF. The CDR3 region has the DNA TGCGCCAGCAGCCAAGGGGTCGACAGGGACGGCAATGAGCAGTTCTTC.

This chain uses TRBV7-9 with TRBJ2-3; D ambiguous. The CDR3 spans 13 residues. In germline, CDR1 is SEHNR, CDR2 FQNEAQ (reference sequence). V was pared by 1 base and J by 6 bases, with 8 bases between. As DNA, the CDR3 is TGTGCCAGCAGCTTAGGACTCTTGGATACGCAGTATTTT. It specifies CASSLGLLDTQYF.

The table lists this clonotype with a few counts. The chain is built from TRBV6-2 or TRBV6-3 and TRBJ1-5, with 8 bases matching TRBD1. The CDR3 is made up of 15 amino acids. Germline CDR1 MNHEY, CDR2 SVGEGT. With V trimmed by 5 bases and J by 0 bases, 3 bases remained unmatched. This CDR3 reads CASSDRGGSNQPQHF. CDR3 sequence (DNA): TGTGCCAGCAGTGACAGGGGCGGTAGCAATCAGCCCCAGCATTTT.

This rearrangement joins TRBV12-3 or TRBV12-4 to TRBJ2-1, with TRBD1 matching over 7 bases. The CDR3 contains 15 residues. V lost 8 bases to trimming and J lost 7 bases; unmatched junction nucleotides: 14. The CDR3 sequence: CASRPKRQGENEQFF. The CDR3 DNA sequence: TGTGCCAGCCGACCCAAGAGACAGGGTGAAAATGAGCAGTTCTTC.

DNA for the CDR3: TGTGCCACCAGTGATTTGCTGGGTGAGCAGTTCTTC. It translates to CATSDLLGEQFF. The chain couples TRBV24-1 to TRBJ2-1; D unclear. CDR3 length: 12 amino acids. Germline values: CDR1 KGHDR, CDR2 SFDVKD. Trimming removed 0 bases at V and 9 bases at J, with 5 bases between.

This clonotype was counted many times. In nucleotides, the CDR3 is TGTGCCAGCAGCTTAGCGCAGGGTTTGAACACTGAAGCTTTCTTT. This sequence encodes CASSLAQGLNTEAFF. This chain connects TRBV7-9 to TRBJ1-1, with D perhaps matching TRBD1 (5 bases). Looked up from germline, CDR1 is SEHNR and CDR2 is FQNEAQ (reference sequence). V lost 0 bases and J lost 0, with 8 bases in between. The CDR3 covers 15 residues. Based on the CDR3 plus reference TRBV7-9 and TRBJ1-1, the full variable domain is DTGVSQNPRHKITKRGQNVTFRCDPISEHNRLYWYRQTLGQGPEFLTYFQNEAQLEKSRLLSDRFSAERPKGSFSTLEIQRTEQGDSAMYLCASSLAQGLNTEAFFGQGTRLTVV.

The V gene is TRBV3-1, the J gene TRBJ2-3; 7 bases line up with TRBD1. The germline CDR1 and CDR2 sequences are LGHDT and YNNKEL (reference sequence). The CDR3 loop spans 16 amino acids. The V gene end was trimmed by 4 bases and the J gene end by 1 base; junction bases not matched to a gene: 8. The CDR3: CASSPPQDRGTDTQYF. CDR3 bases: TGTGCCAGCAGCCCCCCCCAAGACAGGGGCACAGATACGCAGTATTTT.

The rearrangement joins TRBV12-3 or TRBV12-4 to TRBJ2-1, with 7 bases aligning to TRBD2. V dropped 6 bases and J dropped 9; count of bases not matched to a gene: 14. The CDR3 totals 15 residues. The CDR3 sequence is CASSRGTIGGGEQFF. The CDR3 DNA is TGTGCCAGCAGCCGTGGGACTATTGGGGGGGGTGAGCAGTTCTTC.

The CDR3 nucleotides are TGTGCCAGCAGTTTACGGGCGGGGGGTTACGAGCAGTACTTC. Translation gives CASSLRAGGYEQYF. This sequence joins TRBV12-3 or TRBV12-4 and TRBJ2-7; TRBD2 aligns across 8 bases. V trimming: 2 bases; J trimming: 4 bases; junction bases outside the gene matches: 4. This CDR3 region has 14 residues.

The V call is TRBV12-3 or TRBV12-4, the J call TRBJ1-1; D remains unclear. The germline V and J ends were trimmed by 0 bases and 0 bases, with 8 bases remaining between them. The CDR3 is made up of 15 amino acids. For the CDR3, the DNA is TGTGCCAGCAGTTTAGCGCACGGGATGAACACTGAAGCTTTCTTT. This gives the protein CASSLAHGMNTEAFF.

This clonotype was detected a few times. V gene TRBV12-3 or TRBV12-4 combines with J gene TRBJ2-4; 9 positions agree with TRBD1. The V gene end was trimmed by 6 bases and the J gene end by 1 base; junction bases not matched to a gene: 10. The CDR3 is made up of 17 amino acids. This chain's CDR3 is CASRGQGGSRAKNIQYF. The CDR3 bases are TGTGCCAGCAGGGGACAGGGCGGGAGTAGGGCCAAAAACATTCAGTACTTC.

This clonotype was found a few times. The J gene is TRBJ2-1, the V gene TRBV29-1, with D tentatively TRBD1 (6 bases). Germline V CDR1 and CDR2: SQVTM, ANQGSEA. V lost 8 bases and J 4 bases, leaving 12 bases between the germline ends. The CDR3 is 12 amino acids. The DNA for the CDR3 is TGCAGCACCGGGACACCTTACAATGAGCAGTTCTTC. It is translated as CSTGTPYNEQFF.

The chain has TRBV13 and TRBJ2-7; D is ambiguous. Trimming pared 4 bases from V and 0 bases from J, leaving 10 bases between. CDR1 and CDR2 (germline): PRHDT, FYEKMQ (reference sequence). The CDR3 totals 14 residues. CDR3 sequence (DNA): TGTGCCAGCAGCTCCTCCGGGCCCTCCTACGAGCAGTACTTC. Protein: CASSSSGPSYEQYF.

The count of this clonotype is one. The V and J genes are TRBV4-1 and TRBJ1-5; D gene uncertain. Trimming took 4 bases from V and 0 from J, leaving 13 bases between them. The CDR3 runs 16 residues. In germline, CDR1 is MGHRA, CDR2 YSYEKL. This chain's CDR3 is CASSRRVSISNQPQHF. The CDR3 DNA sequence: TGCGCCAGCAGCCGGAGAGTGTCTATTAGCAATCAGCCCCAGCATTTT.

This clonotype was seen a few times. V is TRBV7-2 and J is TRBJ1-6; D gene unclear. The V and J ends lost 1 base and 7 bases respectively, with 8 bases between them. Germline loops: CDR1 SGHTA, CDR2 FQGNSA. The CDR3 covers 14 residues. CDR3 in DNA: TGTGCCAGCAGCTTAGTGGCGCGAAATTCACCCCTCCACTTT. This translates into CASSLVARNSPLHF. The variable domain in full, with the rest retrieved from reference TRBV7-2 and TRBJ1-6, is GAGVSQSPSNKVTEKGKDVELRCDPISGHTALYWYRQSLGQGLEFLIYFQGNSAPDKSGLPSDRFSAERTGGSVSTLTIQRTQQEDSAVYLCASSLVARNSPLHFGNGTRLTVT.

The V and J genes are TRBV5-1 and TRBJ1-5; D is unresolved. Trimming left V 1 base short and J 4 bases short, with 6 bases between. The CDR3 is made up of 13 amino acids. The germline V gene has CDR1 SGHRS and CDR2 YFSETQ. CDR3 amino acids: CASSLHPNQPQHF. In nucleotides, the CDR3 is TGCGCCAGCAGCTTGCACCCGAATCAGCCCCAGCATTTT. The full variable domain, completed using reference TRBV5-1 and TRBJ1-5, is KAGVTQTPRYLIKTRGQQVTLSCSPISGHRSVSWYQQTPGQGLQFLFEYFSETQRNKGNFPGRFSGRQFSNSRSEMNVSTLELGDSALYLCASSLHPNQPQHFGDGTRLSIL.

The gene calls are TRBV7-2 and TRBJ2-7, with D tentatively TRBD1 or TRBD2 (6 bases each). There are 13 residues in the CDR3. Between the trimmed V and J ends, which lost 5 bases and 12 bases, there was a span of 20 bases. CDR1 and CDR2 from the germline V gene are SGHTA and FQGNSA. Here the CDR3 DNA reads TGTGCCAGCAGCACCTGGGGGGCGGATGTGCGGTACTTC. Translating gives CASSTWGADVRYF.

The gene calls are TRBV20-1 and TRBJ1-5; D is ambiguous. Germline-derived CDR1 and CDR2 are DFQATT and SNEGSKA (reference sequence). This CDR3 spans 15 amino acids. Between the trimmed V and J ends, which lost 6 bases and 0 bases, there was a span of 15 bases. The CDR3 DNA sequence: TGCAGTGCCAGGAGGCAGGCTAATAGCAATCAGCCCCAGCATTTT. Protein: CSARRQANSNQPQHF.